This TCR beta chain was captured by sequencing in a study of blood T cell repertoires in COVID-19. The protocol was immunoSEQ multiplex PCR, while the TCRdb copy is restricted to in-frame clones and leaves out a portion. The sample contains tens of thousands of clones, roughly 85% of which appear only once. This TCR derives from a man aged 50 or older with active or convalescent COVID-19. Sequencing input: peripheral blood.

CDR3 sequence reads: CASSPTVQDRGELFF. The CDR3 DNA reads TGTGCCAGCTCACCCACAGTACAGGACCGCGGGGAGCTGTTTTTT. V usage is TRBV18 and J usage is TRBJ2-2, with a weak D call TRBD1 (5 bases). Trimming stripped 3 bases from V and 7 bases from J, with 15 bases between. This CDR3 has 15 residues. Per the germline V gene, CDR1 is KGHSH and CDR2 is LQKENI. Combining the CDR3 with reference TRBV18 and TRBJ2-2 gives the whole variable domain NAGVMQNPRHLVRRRGQEARLRCSPMKGHSHVYWYRQLPEEGLKFMVYLQKENIIDESGMPKERFSAEFPKEGPSILRIQQVVRGDSAAYFCASSPTVQDRGELFFGEGSRLTVL.